Each of the 23 T cell receptor beta chains below was sequenced from the same sample in a study of post-analysis software for immune sequencing data. Study observations and caveats: Patients used about 5 TRBV segments, including TRBV5-6, TRBV5-1 and TRBV20-1, more often than controls.

The TCR beta cDNA libraries contained unique molecular identifiers. TCRdb used MiXCR to reprocess the PCR reads, holding one entry per CDR3 protein. The data hold 350,000 to 500,000 distinct CDR3 sequences, with approximately 37% observed a single time. No antigen has been identified for these receptors. Specimen: blood. These receptors were collected from a girl between 2 and 10 years old with multiple sclerosis.

This clonotype was detected a few times. The V call is TRBV7-2, the J call TRBJ2-3; D call uncertain. The CDR3 runs 13 residues. V lost 5 bases and J 4 bases, leaving 10 bases between the germline ends. Germline V gene lookup returns CDR1 SGHTA and CDR2 FQGNSA. Here the CDR3 DNA reads TGTGCCAGCAGCCCTACCCGAGCAGATACGCAGTATTTT. Its protein product is CASSPTRADTQYF.

This chain connects TRBV3-1 to TRBJ2-7; D is unresolved. CDR3 length: 16 residues. Trimming stripped 0 bases from V and 2 bases from J, with 14 bases between. Germline V gives CDR1 LGHDT, CDR2 YNNKEL (reference sequence). The CDR3 protein is CASSQDQVLKTYEQYF. CDR3 coding DNA: TGTGCCAGCAGCCAAGATCAAGTACTAAAGACCTACGAGCAGTACTTC.

This chain links TRBV3-1 with TRBJ2-3, with a possible D match to TRBD2 (6 bases). The CDR3 spans 17 residues. Trimming pared 3 bases from V and 4 bases from J, leaving 20 bases between. The germline V gene has CDR1 LGHDT and CDR2 YNNKEL (reference sequence). The CDR3 DNA is TGTGCCAGCAGCCATCCGGGACTTCCCCACCGGGCAGATACGCAGTATTTT. Its protein is CASSHPGLPHRADTQYF.

The chain carries TRBV27 and TRBJ2-5; possibly TRBD2 for D (6 bases). Judging by the DNA end, TRBJ2-7 fits better; the J call may be wrong. This CDR3 comprises 13 residues. Germline CDR1 and CDR2: MNHEY and SMNVEV (reference sequence). The CDR3 coding sequence is TGTGCCAGCAGTTTGACTAGTATCTACGAGCAGTACTTC. It is translated as CASSLTSIYEQYF.

J is TRBJ2-7 and V is TRBV5-1; D gene ambiguous. The germline gives CDR1 SGHRS, CDR2 YFSETQ. V lost 2 bases to trimming and J lost 0 bases, with 9 bases between them. There are 14 residues in the CDR3. The CDR3 protein is CASSFYSSSYEQYF. The CDR3 DNA follows: TGCGCCAGCAGCTTTTACAGTAGCTCCTACGAGCAGTACTTC.

The J gene is TRBJ2-1, the V gene TRBV10-1, with 9 bases fitting TRBD2. V gave up 5 bases and J gave up 7 bases; unmatched junction bases: 6. The V gene's germline CDR1 is WNHNN and CDR2 SYGVQD (reference sequence). The CDR3 extends over 14 amino acids. The CDR3 coding sequence is TGCGCCAGCAGTAATAGCGGGGGAGCGAATGAGCAGTTCTTC. Its translation is CASSNSGGANEQFF.

The chain employs TRBV11-2 and TRBJ2-1, with TRBD2 matching 7 bases. This CDR3 is 19 amino acids long. CDR1 is SGHAT and CDR2 is FQNNGV in the germline V gene. Trimming removed 5 bases from V and 4 bases from J; junction bases left unmatched: 20. CDR3 DNA sequence: TGTGCCAGCAGCCGAGGCCGAGGTTTGCGCGGGAGATGGTACAATGAGCAGTTCTTC. This codes for CASSRGRGLRGRWYNEQFF. The full variable domain, completed using reference TRBV11-2 and TRBJ2-1, is EAGVAQSPRYKIIEKRQSVAFWCNPISGHATLYWYQQILGQGPKLLIQFQNNGVVDDSQLPKDRFSAERLKGVDSTLKIQPAKLEDSAVYLCASSRGRGLRGRWYNEQFFGPGTRLTVL.

This chain joins TRBV29-1 and TRBJ2-7; D ambiguous. The CDR3 runs to 12 residues. The germline V and J ends were trimmed by 0 bases and 4 bases, with 7 bases remaining between them. Germline CDR1 SQVTM, CDR2 ANQGSEA. CDR3 residues: CSVEEQEYEQYF. The CDR3 DNA reads TGCAGCGTTGAAGAGCAGGAGTACGAGCAGTACTTC.

The chain recombines TRBV3-1 with TRBJ2-7; D unresolved. There are 14 residues in the CDR3. V was trimmed by 4 bases and J by 3 bases, leaving 13 bases between them. CDR1 LGHDT and CDR2 YNNKEL come from the germline V gene (reference sequence). CDR3 DNA: TGTGCCAGCAGCCCATCAGAGTACTACTACGAGCAGTACTTC. Translating gives CASSPSEYYYEQYF.

The table lists this clonotype with many counts. This rearrangement joins TRBV29-1 to TRBJ2-6; D remains ambiguous. The CDR3 is 17 amino acids. The germline V and J ends were trimmed by 1 base and 4 bases, with 17 bases remaining between them. Germline lookup yields CDR1 SQVTM and CDR2 ANQGSEA. CDR3 bases: TGCAGCGTTGAAGTCTGGAGAGAGGTGTCCGGGGCCAACGTCCTGACTTTC. Protein: CSVEVWREVSGANVLTF. The full variable domain, in which reference TRBV29-1 and TRBJ2-6 provide the parts outside the CDR3, is SAVISQKPSRDICQRGTSLTIQCQVDSQVTMMFWYRQQPGQSLTLIATANQGSEATYESGFVIDKFPISRPNLTFSTLTVSNMSPEDSSIYLCSVEVWREVSGANVLTFGAGSRLTVL.

The chain carries TRBV7-9 and TRBJ1-1, with D uncertain. V gave up 5 bases and J gave up 3 bases, with 10 bases separating them. Germline CDR1 and CDR2: SEHNR and FQNEAQ (reference sequence). CDR3 length: 13 residues. The CDR3, as DNA: TGTGCCAGCAGCCGACTTGGGGACACTGAAGCTTTCTTT. Translation: CASSRLGDTEAFF.

This clonotype turned up a few times. V gene TRBV20-1 combines with J gene TRBJ1-5; possible D gene TRBD1, 5 bases. From germline, CDR1 is DFQATT and CDR2 SNEGSKA (reference sequence). This CDR3 is built from 14 residues. Trimming shortened V by 3 bases and J by 4 bases, and 13 bases separated the two germline ends. The CDR3 sequence is CSASIPGGNQPQHF. CDR3 sequence (DNA): TGCAGTGCTAGTATCCCGGGGGGGAATCAGCCCCAGCATTTT.

V and J are TRBV28 and TRBJ2-7; D is ambiguous. The V and J ends lost 3 bases and 4 bases respectively, with 10 bases between them. Germline V gene lookup returns CDR1 MDHEN and CDR2 SYDVKM. The CDR3 consists of 13 residues. The CDR3 loop is CASSFVPVYEQYF. DNA of the CDR3: TGTGCCAGCAGTTTCGTTCCCGTTTACGAGCAGTACTTC.

The chain is built from TRBV20-1 and TRBJ2-7; 7 bases are shared with TRBD2. The CDR3 contains 19 residues. Germline lookup yields CDR1 DFQATT and CDR2 SNEGSKA (reference sequence). V gave up 3 bases and J gave up 1 base; unmatched junction bases: 21. The CDR3 coding sequence is TGCAGTGCTAGGGTCAGGACACTCCTTATTCTCGGGGGGTCCTACGAGCAGTACTTC. This sequence encodes CSARVRTLLILGGSYEQYF.

Here the CDR3 DNA reads TGCGCCAGCAGCCAAGAGCCTAGCGGGAGTGAGACCCAGTACTTC. Its protein is CASSQEPSGSETQYF. This chain links TRBV4-3 with TRBJ2-5; TRBD2 agrees at 10 bases. V was pared by 0 bases and J by 5 bases, with 3 bases of the junction left unmatched. CDR1 is LGHNA and CDR2 is YSLEER in the germline V gene. CDR3 size: 15 residues.

The chain combines TRBV11-2 with TRBJ1-1, with D perhaps TRBD1 (6 bases). The ends were cut back, 5 bases at V and 7 bases at J, with 11 bases in the middle. The CDR3 loop spans 12 amino acids. Germline loops: CDR1 SGHAT, CDR2 FQNNGV. The CDR3 DNA sequence: TGTGCCAGCAGCCCCTGGACAGTTGAAGCTTTCTTT. Protein product: CASSPWTVEAFF.

The chain joins TRBV3-1 to TRBJ2-1; TRBD2 aligns across 14 bases. The trim removed 1 base at V and 5 bases at J, leaving 1 base unmatched. CDR1 and CDR2 (germline): LGHDT, YNNKEL (reference sequence). This CDR3 has 16 residues. The CDR3 reads CASSQGGLAGDNEQFF. The CDR3 DNA reads as TGTGCCAGCAGCCAAGGGGGACTAGCGGGGGACAATGAGCAGTTCTTC.

This clonotype was counted a few times. This chain links TRBV7-2 with TRBJ2-3, with D tentatively TRBD1 or TRBD2 (6 bases each). The CDR3 runs to 14 residues. From germline, CDR1 is SGHTA and CDR2 FQGNSA. V lost 4 bases to trimming and J lost 2 bases, with 10 bases between them. The CDR3 DNA reads TGTGCCAGCAGCTGGGGGGCCCACACAGATACGCAGTATTTT. Translated: CASSWGAHTDTQYF.

The chain is built from TRBV11-2 and TRBJ2-1, with 8 nucleotides matching TRBD2. Per germline, CDR1 SGHAT and CDR2 FQNNGV. V lost 0 bases and J lost 6; bases outside the gene matches: 7. CDR3 size: 16 residues. DNA of the CDR3: TGTGCCAGCAGCTTAGAGAGGACTAGCTGGTCCAATGAGCAGTTCTTC. This codes for CASSLERTSWSNEQFF.

The J gene is TRBJ2-3, the V gene TRBV5-1; 13 bases match TRBD2. Losses at the gene ends were 4 bases for V and 1 base for J; bases not matched to a gene: 3. CDR1 and CDR2 from the germline V gene are SGHRS and YFSETQ. CDR3 length: 16 residues. The CDR3 DNA reads TGCGCCAGCAGCCCTGGACTAGCGGGGGGCACAGATACGCAGTATTTT. The encoded protein is CASSPGLAGGTDTQYF.

This chain uses TRBV7-9 with TRBJ2-5, with D possibly called TRBD1 or TRBD2 (6 bases each). This CDR3 has 14 amino acids. V was trimmed by 8 bases and J by 5 bases, leaving 18 bases between them. CDR1 is SEHNR, CDR2 FQNEAQ, per germline (reference sequence). The CDR3 here is CASAKGEVIETQYF. The CDR3 bases are TGTGCCAGCGCCAAGGGGGAGGTCATCGAGACCCAGTACTTC.

The V call is TRBV7-2, the J call TRBJ2-5; D assignment may be TRBD1 or TRBD2 (5 bases each). Trimming left V 4 bases short and J 4 bases short, with 13 bases between. In germline, CDR1 is SGHTA, CDR2 FQGNSA. The CDR3 runs to 14 residues. CDR3 in amino acids: CASSSAGTRETQYF. CDR3 DNA: TGTGCCAGCAGCTCCGCCGGGACCCGAGAGACCCAGTACTTC.

About this clonotype: An end of the junction does not agree with germline; a read error may underlie this. The V gene is TRBV9, the J gene TRBJ1-1, with D maybe TRBD1 (6 bases). This CDR3 has 13 amino acids. The germline V gene has CDR1 SGDLS and CDR2 YYNGEE. DNA for the CDR3: TGTGTCAGCAGCGGACTACAGGGTACTGAAGCTTTCTTT. Translation: CVSSGLQGTEAFF.